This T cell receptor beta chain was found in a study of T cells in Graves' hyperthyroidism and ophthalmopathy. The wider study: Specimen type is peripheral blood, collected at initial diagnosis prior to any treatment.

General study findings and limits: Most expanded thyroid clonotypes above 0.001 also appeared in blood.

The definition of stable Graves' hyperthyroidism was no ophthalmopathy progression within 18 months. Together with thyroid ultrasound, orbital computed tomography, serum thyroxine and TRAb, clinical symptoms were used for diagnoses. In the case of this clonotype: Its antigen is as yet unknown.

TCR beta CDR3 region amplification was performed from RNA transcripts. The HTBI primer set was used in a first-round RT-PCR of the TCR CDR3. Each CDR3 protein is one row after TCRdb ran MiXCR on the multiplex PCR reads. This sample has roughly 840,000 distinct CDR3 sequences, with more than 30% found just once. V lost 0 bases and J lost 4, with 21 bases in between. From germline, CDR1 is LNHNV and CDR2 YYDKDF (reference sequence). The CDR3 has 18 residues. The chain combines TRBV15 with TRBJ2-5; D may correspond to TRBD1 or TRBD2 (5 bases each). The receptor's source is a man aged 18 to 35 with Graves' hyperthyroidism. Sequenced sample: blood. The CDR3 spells CATSRDLGVIYRSETQYF. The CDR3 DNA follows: TGTGCCACCAGCAGAGATCTGGGGGTGATTTATAGGTCAGAGACCCAGTACTTC.